The 9 T cell receptor beta chains below were found in one sample sequenced in a study of identical twins. TCRdb re-called the 5' RACE reads through MiXCR, storing one row per CDR3 protein. The table has approximately 890,000 distinct CDR3 sequences, around an eighth seen once. These data were likewise used in another study, on yellow fever vaccine responses in identical twins.

Source material: PBMCs. Receptors were obtained from a young woman in good health.

This clonotype was seen a handful of times. At one end the junction does not follow the germline gene, possibly because of a read error. V usage is TRBV5-1 and J usage is TRBJ2-7, with D unresolved. Germline CDR1 is SGHRS and CDR2 is YFSETQ. The CDR3 extends over 12 amino acids. Written as DNA, the CDR3 is TGCGCCAGCAGCTTGGCCTCGGGCGGAACGAGGTTC. Encoded protein: CASSLASGGTRF.

The table lists this clonotype with a few counts. This chain uses TRBV6-5 with TRBJ2-7; 10 nucleotides agree with TRBD2. The CDR3 is 14 amino acids. With V trimmed by 4 bases and J by 6 bases, 6 bases remained unmatched. The germline CDR1 and CDR2 sequences are MNHEY and SVGAGI. The CDR3 reads CASSFLAGDGEQYF. CDR3 nucleotide sequence: TGTGCCAGCAGTTTCCTAGCGGGAGACGGCGAGCAGTACTTC.

This clonotype was seen only a few times. The CDR3 sequence: CASSPRGGQGWTGELFF. The CDR3 DNA sequence: TGTGCCAGCAGTCCCCGTGGGGGACAGGGATGGACCGGGGAGCTGTTTTTT. The V gene is TRBV6-1, the J gene TRBJ2-2; 9 positions agree with TRBD1. In germline, CDR1 is MNHNS, CDR2 SASEGT. This CDR3 comprises 17 residues. J was trimmed by 5 bases and V by 5 bases; bases with no gene match: 12.

The rearrangement links TRBV2 to TRBJ2-3, with 14 nucleotides matching TRBD2. The length of the CDR3 is 17 residues. With V trimmed by 6 bases and J by 4 bases, 9 bases remained unmatched. CDR1 and CDR2 from the germline V gene are SNHLY and FYNNEI. The CDR3 nucleotides read TGTGCCAGCAGAGAGGAACCGGGACTAGCGGGAGCAGATACGCAGTATTTT. Its protein is CASREEPGLAGADTQYF.

The genes are TRBV28 and TRBJ1-5; no definite D call. This CDR3 spans 14 amino acids. V lost 5 bases, J lost 6 bases, and 14 bases lay in between. Germline values: CDR1 MDHEN, CDR2 SYDVKM. CDR3: CASSPQEYGQPQHF. In DNA, the CDR3 is TGTGCCAGCAGTCCACAAGAGTACGGTCAGCCCCAGCATTTT.

The chain is built from TRBV7-9 and TRBJ2-7; D might be TRBD2 (5 bases). V lost 2 bases and J 2 bases, leaving 7 bases between the germline ends. The CDR3 contains 13 residues. The germline CDR1 and CDR2 sequences are SEHNR and FQNEAQ (reference sequence). For the CDR3, the DNA is TGTGCCAGCAGCTTACACGGGACCTACGAGCAGTACTTC. The encoded protein is CASSLHGTYEQYF. The full variable domain, with the rest looked up from reference TRBV7-9 and TRBJ2-7, is DTGVSQNPRHKITKRGQNVTFRCDPISEHNRLYWYRQTLGQGPEFLTYFQNEAQLEKSRLLSDRFSAERPKGSFSTLEIQRTEQGDSAMYLCASSLHGTYEQYFGPGTRLTVT.

The chain is built from TRBV14 and TRBJ2-7; either TRBD1 or TRBD2 may supply D (5 bases each). Trimming removed 4 bases from V and 0 bases from J, with 13 bases in between. This CDR3 has 15 amino acids. The germline CDR1 and CDR2 sequences are SGHDN and FVKESK. CDR3 nucleotides: TGTGCCAGCAGCCTCCGGGACGGCTACTCCTACGAGCAGTACTTC. It codes for CASSLRDGYSYEQYF.

The chain recombines TRBV4-1 with TRBJ1-5, with 12 bases fitting TRBD1. The ends lost 1 base at V and 0 bases at J; junction bases unmatched: 4. This CDR3 comprises 18 residues. CDR1 and CDR2 (germline): MGHRA, YSYEKL. The CDR3 DNA is TGCGCCAGCAGCCAAGGCCAGGGACAGGGGGCTAGCAATCAGCCCCAGCATTTT. Translating gives CASSQGQGQGASNQPQHF.

This clonotype was recorded many times. The chain uses TRBV6-5 and TRBJ1-1, with 8 bases identical to TRBD1. Trimming took 0 bases from V and 1 from J; bases not matched to a gene: 1. Germline V CDR1 and CDR2: MNHEY, SVGAGI. The CDR3 loop spans 15 amino acids. CDR3 residues: CASSYSGQGNTEAFF. Here the CDR3 DNA reads TGTGCCAGCAGTTACTCCGGACAGGGGAACACTGAAGCTTTCTTT.